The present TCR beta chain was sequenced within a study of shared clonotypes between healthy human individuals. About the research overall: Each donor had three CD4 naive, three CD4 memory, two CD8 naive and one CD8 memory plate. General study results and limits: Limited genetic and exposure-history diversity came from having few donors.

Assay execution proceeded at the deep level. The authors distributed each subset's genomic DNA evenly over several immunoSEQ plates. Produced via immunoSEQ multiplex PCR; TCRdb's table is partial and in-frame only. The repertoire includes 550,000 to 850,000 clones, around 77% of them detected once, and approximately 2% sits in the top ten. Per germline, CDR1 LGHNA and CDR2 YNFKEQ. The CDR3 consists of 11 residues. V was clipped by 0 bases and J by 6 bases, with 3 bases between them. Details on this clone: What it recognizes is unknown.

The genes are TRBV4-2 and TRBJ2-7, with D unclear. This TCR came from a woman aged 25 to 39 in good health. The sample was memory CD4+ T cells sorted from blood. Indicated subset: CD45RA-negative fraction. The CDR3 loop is CASSQESEQYF. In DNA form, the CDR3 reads TGTGCCAGCAGCCAAGAATCCGAGCAGTACTTC.